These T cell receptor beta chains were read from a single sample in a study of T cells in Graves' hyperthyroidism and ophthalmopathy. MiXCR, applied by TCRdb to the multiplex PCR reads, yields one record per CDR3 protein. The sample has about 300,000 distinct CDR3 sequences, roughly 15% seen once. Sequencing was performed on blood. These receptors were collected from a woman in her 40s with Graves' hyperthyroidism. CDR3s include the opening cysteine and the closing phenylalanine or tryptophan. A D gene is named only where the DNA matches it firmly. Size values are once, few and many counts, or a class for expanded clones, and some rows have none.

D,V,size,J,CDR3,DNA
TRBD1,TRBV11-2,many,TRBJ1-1,CASRGQGGGTEAFF,TGTGCCAGCAGGGGACAGGGCGGCGGCACTGAAGCTTTCTTT
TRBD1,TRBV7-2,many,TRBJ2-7,CAIGTGGTYEQYF,TGTGCCATCGGGACAGGGGGTACCTACGAGCAGTACTTC
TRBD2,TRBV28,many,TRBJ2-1,CASSRTLAGAGYNEQFF,TGTGCCAGCAGTCGGACACTAGCGGGGGCGGGTTACAATGAGCAGTTCTTC
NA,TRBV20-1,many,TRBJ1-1,CSASRKEGMNTEAFF,TGCAGTGCTAGCAGGAAGGAGGGGATGAACACTGAAGCTTTCTTT
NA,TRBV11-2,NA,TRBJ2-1,CASKTLRGANEQFF,TGTGCCAGCAAAACCCTTAGGGGCGCGAATGAGCAGTTCTTC
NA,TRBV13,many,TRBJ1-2,CASSDNRVNYGYTF,TGTGCCAGCAGCGATAACAGGGTTAACTATGGCTACACCTTC
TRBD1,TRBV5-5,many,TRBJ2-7,CASSLRDSTYEQYF,TGTGCCAGCAGCTTGAGGGACAGCACCTACGAGCAGTACTTC
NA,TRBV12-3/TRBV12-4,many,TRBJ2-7,CASSPGTYEQYF,TGTGCCAGCAGTCCCGGGACCTACGAGCAGTACTTC
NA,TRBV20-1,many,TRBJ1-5,CSARSIGGAGQPQHF,TGCAGTGCTAGGTCCATCGGGGGCGCGGGTCAGCCCCAGCATTTT
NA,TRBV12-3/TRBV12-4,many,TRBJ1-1,CASTWGGTEAFF,TGTGCCAGCACGTGGGGGGGGACTGAAGCTTTCTTT
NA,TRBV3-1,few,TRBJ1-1,CASVPWEYTEAFF,TGTGCCTCGGTCCCTTGGGAGTACACTGAAGCTTTCTTT
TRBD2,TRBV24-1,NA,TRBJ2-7,CATPEGGRLAGGPFEQYF,TGTGCCACCCCGGAGGGGGGCAGACTAGCGGGAGGGCCTTTCGAGCAGTACTTC
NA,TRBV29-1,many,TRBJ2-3,CSVEDRVGIRFDTQYF,TGCAGCGTTGAAGATCGGGTAGGGATAAGGTTTGATACGCAGTATTTT
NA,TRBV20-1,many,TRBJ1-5,CSAQRDPGQPQHF,TGCAGTGCCCAGCGGGACCCAGGTCAGCCCCAGCATTTT
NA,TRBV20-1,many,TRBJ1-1,CSALDRGGRNEAFF,TGCAGTGCCCTAGATCGGGGGGGACGGAATGAAGCTTTCTTT
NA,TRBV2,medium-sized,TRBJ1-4,CASSRQVNEKLFF,TGTGCCAGCAGTCGGCAGGTTAATGAAAAACTGTTTTTT
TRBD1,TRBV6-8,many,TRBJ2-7,CASRSGQTYEQYF,TGTGCCAGCAGATCGGGACAGACCTACGAGCAGTACTTC